The T cell receptor beta chain described here comes from a study of shared clonotypes between healthy human individuals. This CDR3 region has 11 residues. Germline V lookup: CDR1 DFQATT, CDR2 SNEGSKA (reference sequence). V lost 4 bases and J lost 6, with 10 bases in between. The healthy adult donors were HIV-negative and reported no recent acute infections or vaccinations. Genomic DNA of each subset was evenly split across several immunoSEQ plates. The protocol was immunoSEQ multiplex PCR, while the TCRdb copy is restricted to in-frame clones and leaves out a portion. This table has a few hundred thousand clones, about 96% appearing once.

The source material was naive CD4+ T cells sorted from blood. Indicated subset: CD45RA+ positively selected. This sequence originates from a woman in her twenties or thirties in good health. The V and J genes are TRBV20-1 and TRBJ2-7; maybe TRBD1 (6 bases). The CDR3 DNA follows: TGCAGTGCTAAAACAGGGTCCGAGCAGTACTTC. This gives the protein CSAKTGSEQYF.